This is a list of T cell receptor beta chains from one sample in a study of blood T cell repertoires in COVID-19. Produced via immunoSEQ multiplex PCR; TCRdb's table is partial and in-frame only. This sample carries hundreds of thousands of clones, 80% to 85% of them seen once, and the ten largest clones take 15% to 20%. Sequencing was done on a sample of peripheral blood. These TCRs come from a woman older than 75 with active or convalescent COVID-19. Both conserved end residues are part of each CDR3. Each record gives: V gene, J gene, D gene, clone size, CDR3 DNA, CDR3 protein. A D gene is named only where the DNA matches it firmly. For some rows the clone size is stated as once, few or many, or as a class when expanded; others skip it.

TRBV11-3	TRBJ2-6	-	-	TGTGCCAGCAGCTCCCGTCAGTTGGACTTCTCTGGGGCCAACGTCCTGACTTTC	CASSSRQLDFSGANVLTF
TRBV6-6	TRBJ1-1	-	-	TGTGCCAGCAGTTACCTATTGAACACTGAAGCTTTCTTT	CASSYLLNTEAFF
TRBV10-3	TRBJ1-2	TRBD1	-	TGTGCCATCAGTGGACTGGAGGGGGCGCCCAACTATGGCTACACCTTC	CAISGLEGAPNYGYTF
TRBV19	TRBJ2-2	-	few	TGTGCCAGTAGTATTTCAGCGGCGAACACCGGGGAGCTGTTTTTT	CASSISAANTGELFF
TRBV11-2	TRBJ1-1	-	-	TGTGCCAGCCACCCCATGAGGGAGAACACTGAAGCTTTCTTT	CASHPMRENTEAFF
TRBV19	TRBJ1-2	TRBD1	once	TGTGCCAGTAGACAAGGACAGGCCAGAGGACTCTATGGCTACACCTTC	CASRQGQARGLYGYTF
TRBV2	TRBJ1-1	TRBD1	-	TGTGCCAGCAGTGAAAATAGGTCAGGGGGCTTAGCTTTCTTT	CASSENRSGGLAFF
TRBV5-4	TRBJ2-3	-	-	TGTGCCAGCAGCTTGGTGGCGGGGCCTAGCACAGATACGCAGTATTTT	CASSLVAGPSTDTQYF
TRBV19	TRBJ2-5	TRBD1	-	TGTGCCAGTAGTATGGGGCCGGGACAGCAAGAGACCCAGTACTTC	CASSMGPGQQETQYF
TRBV7-9	TRBJ2-3	-	-	TGTGCCAGCAGCTCTTCACAGGGAACAGATACGCAGTATTTT	CASSSSQGTDTQYF
TRBV5-1	TRBJ2-7	TRBD2	-	TGCGCCAGCAGCTACTCCGGGACTAGCGGTTACGAGCAGTACTTC	CASSYSGTSGYEQYF
TRBV7-9	TRBJ2-5	TRBD2	-	TGTGCCAGCAGCACGGGACTAGCGGGAGGTGGGGAGACCCAGTACTTC	CASSTGLAGGGETQYF
TRBV19	TRBJ1-5	-	-	TGTGCCAGTAGTATAGACCGGGGCAGGGGACAGCCCCAGCATTTT	CASSIDRGRGQPQHF
TRBV30	TRBJ1-5	-	-	TGTGCCTGGAGTGTAAAGGGAAGAGGGCAGCCCCAGCATTTT	CAWSVKGRGQPQHF
TRBV9	TRBJ1-2	TRBD1	-	TGTGCCAGCAGCCCCCGACAGGGGATAAACTATGGCTACACCTTC	CASSPRQGINYGYTF
TRBV7-2	TRBJ1-1	TRBD1	-	TGTGCCAGCAACCCACAGGGGGCTGGAGAAGCTTTCTTT	CASNPQGAGEAFF
TRBV27	TRBJ1-3	-	-	TGTGCCAGCAGTCCCAGGCTCCCCTCTGGAAACACCATATATTTT	CASSPRLPSGNTIYF
TRBV3-1/TRBV3-2	TRBJ2-7	-	few	TGTGCCAGCAGCCGCAGCCGAGGGTACTCCTACGAGCAGTACTTC	CASSRSRGYSYEQYF
TRBV6-5	TRBJ2-1	TRBD2	-	TGTGCCAGCTTGAGCGGGGGGGCCAGTGAGCAGTTCTTC	CASLSGGASEQFF
TRBV5-4	TRBJ2-2	TRBD2	-	TGTGCCAGCCTCCGGACTAGCGGGGGGATCGACACCGGGGAGCTGTTTTTT	CASLRTSGGIDTGELFF
TRBV10-3	TRBJ2-1	TRBD2	-	TGTGCCATCAGTGAATGGGAGAGGGAACTAGCGGGAGGTGGGAAGCAGTTCTTC	CAISEWERELAGGGKQFF
TRBV20-1	TRBJ1-6	-	-	TGCAGTGCTAGTCCCACAGGGTATTCACCCCTCCACTTT	CSASPTGYSPLHF
TRBV3-1/TRBV3-2	TRBJ1-2	TRBD1	-	TGTGCCAGCAGCCAGGCCTCCGGGACAGGGGGAGTAATAGGATATGGCTACACCTTC	CASSQASGTGGVIGYGYTF
TRBV7-8	TRBJ1-5	-	-	TGTGCCAGCAGCCCGCAGGCGGGCCTTGGGCAGCCCCAGCATTTT	CASSPQAGLGQPQHF
TRBV7-9	TRBJ2-2	-	-	TGTGCCAGCAGCTTAGCGCGGAGCTTGAACACCGGGGAGCTGTTTTTT	CASSLARSLNTGELFF
TRBV5-1	TRBJ2-7	TRBD1	-	TGCGCCAGCAGCTTAACAGGGGAGAGCTCCTACGAGCAGTACTTC	CASSLTGESSYEQYF
TRBV6-6	TRBJ2-7	-	-	TGTGCCAGCAGCCCGAAGAGCCGCGAGCAGTACTTC	CASSPKSREQYF
TRBV5-4	TRBJ1-2	TRBD1	-	TGTGCCAGCAGCCCGAGGACAGGGGGCTTGGGTGGCTACACCTTC	CASSPRTGGLGGYTF
TRBV5-6	TRBJ1-6	TRBD1	-	TGTGCCAGCAGCACCGGACAGGGGATCTCCTATAATTCACCCCTCCACTTT	CASSTGQGISYNSPLHF
TRBV19	TRBJ1-5	-	few	TGTGCCAGTAGGGTCACAGGGAGAAATGGGCCCCAGCATTTT	CASRVTGRNGPQHF
TRBV7-9	TRBJ2-7	-	few	TGTGCCAGCAGCAGTGGACAGAAGAGCTACGAGCAGTACTTC	CASSSGQKSYEQYF
TRBV30	TRBJ1-5	-	-	TGTGCCTGGAGTGTTGGGGGGAATCAGCCCCAGCATTTT	CAWSVGGNQPQHF
TRBV18	TRBJ1-1	TRBD1	-	TGTGCCAGCTCACCGGAGGGACAGGGGACTGAAGCTTTCTTT	CASSPEGQGTEAFF
TRBV18	TRBJ2-7	-	-	TGTGCCAGCTCATCGACAACCTACGAGCAGTACTTC	CASSSTTYEQYF
TRBV5-1	TRBJ2-5	TRBD2	-	TGCGCCAGCAGCTTGGAAGGTAGCGGGGGGCGTCAAGAGACCCAGTACTTC	CASSLEGSGGRQETQYF
TRBV28	TRBJ2-2	TRBD2	-	TGTGCCAGTTTCGGGACTAGAGATCACGGGGAGCTGTTTTTT	CASFGTRDHGELFF
TRBV5-1	TRBJ1-1	-	-	TGCGCCAGCAGCTTGTCTCGGAACACTGAAGCTTTCTTT	CASSLSRNTEAFF
TRBV5-4	TRBJ2-5	TRBD2	-	TGTGCCAGCAGCCCGGGGCTAGCGGGGGTACAAGAGACCCAGTACTTC	CASSPGLAGVQETQYF
TRBV30	TRBJ1-1	-	once	TGTGCCTGGAGCCGGCGGGCAGGGAACACTGAAGCTTTCTTT	CAWSRRAGNTEAFF
TRBV6-5	TRBJ1-1	TRBD1	-	TGTGCCAGCAGTTCCCCCCGACAGGGGTCCACTGAAGCTTTCTTT	CASSSPRQGSTEAFF
TRBV5-8	TRBJ2-3	-	-	TGTGCCAGCAGCTTGCGGGGGGCATCAAGTACGCAGTATTTT	CASSLRGASSTQYF
TRBV12-3/TRBV12-4	TRBJ2-7	-	-	TGTGCCAGCGGAGGGAGCGCCGCCCACGAGCAGTACTTC	CASGGSAAHEQYF
TRBV4-2	TRBJ2-7	-	-	TGTGCCAGCAGCCAAGGCTCACTCGTCCCCGAGCAGTACTTC	CASSQGSLVPEQYF
TRBV15	TRBJ1-2	-	-	TGTGCCACCAGCTCCCACTATGGGTCCTATGGCTACACCTTC	CATSSHYGSYGYTF
TRBV5-1	TRBJ2-1	TRBD2	-	TGCGCCAGCAGCTTGGCGTCAGCGGGAGGGCCGACCCAGTTCTTC	CASSLASAGGPTQFF
TRBV5-5	TRBJ1-1	TRBD1	once	TGTGCCAGCAGCTTGGTGGGCCAGGGGGGCACTGAAGCTTTCTTT	CASSLVGQGGTEAFF
TRBV11-2	TRBJ2-7	TRBD2	-	TGTGCCAGCAGCAAAGTAGCGGGAGGCTCCTACGAGCAGTACTTC	CASSKVAGGSYEQYF
TRBV6-1	TRBJ1-6	-	few	TGTGCCAGCAGTGAACAGGACAGAGGAAATTCACCCCTCCACTTT	CASSEQDRGNSPLHF